Listed below are T cell receptor beta chains from one sample, sequenced in a study of cytomegalovirus exposure and HLA in healthy donors. This table comes from immunoSEQ multiplex PCR, and its TCRdb copy is limited to in-frame clones, with some not included. The sample has 100,000 to 150,000 clones, over 70% seen once. Sequences were obtained from PBMCs. All receptors derive from a man aged 18 to 29 in good health and CMV-seropositive. CDR3s include the opening cysteine and the closing phenylalanine or tryptophan. The order of the fields is CDR3 protein, CDR3 DNA, D gene, J gene, clone size, V gene. The D gene is left open where the match is weak. Not every row has a clone size; where given, it reads once, few, many or a size class.

CDR3: CASSWDSRDQPQHF
DNA: TGCGCCAGCAGTTGGGACAGTAGGGATCAGCCCCAGCATTTT
D: TRBD1
J: TRBJ1-5
size: -
V: TRBV10-2

CDR3: CASSIGVNSYGQYF
DNA: TGTGCCAGTAGTATAGGCGTCAACTCCTACGGGCAGTACTTC
D: -
J: TRBJ2-7
size: -
V: TRBV19

CDR3: CASGASQPQHF
DNA: TGTGCTAGTGGTGCCAGTCAGCCCCAGCATTTT
D: -
J: TRBJ1-5
size: -
V: TRBV12-5

CDR3: CASSPQGAHTDTQYF
DNA: TGTGCCAGCAGCCCCCAGGGGGCGCACACAGATACGCAGTATTTT
D: TRBD1
J: TRBJ2-3
size: -
V: TRBV7-9

CDR3: CASSTGVLETQYF
DNA: TGTGCCAGTTCAACAGGGGTTCTAGAGACCCAGTACTTC
D: TRBD1
J: TRBJ2-5
size: -
V: TRBV19

CDR3: CASSAIPAVQNTEAFF
DNA: TGCGCCAGCAGTGCAATCCCGGCGGTACAGAACACTGAAGCTTTCTTT
D: -
J: TRBJ1-1
size: -
V: TRBV10-1

CDR3: CAWSPIRTGGIGPQHF
DNA: TGTGCCTGGAGCCCGATCCGGACAGGGGGGATCGGGCCCCAGCATTTT
D: TRBD1
J: TRBJ1-5
size: -
V: TRBV30

CDR3: CASSEGTITDTQYF
DNA: TGTGCCAGCAGTGAAGGGACTATCACAGATACGCAGTATTTT
D: -
J: TRBJ2-3
size: -
V: TRBV2

CDR3: CASRVDNRVSQPQHF
DNA: TGTGCCAGCAGGGTGGATAACAGGGTTTCGCAGCCCCAGCATTTT
D: -
J: TRBJ1-5
size: -
V: TRBV6-5

CDR3: CASSRDRARSGNTIYF
DNA: TGTGCCAGTAGTAGGGACAGGGCGCGCTCTGGAAACACCATATATTTT
D: TRBD1
J: TRBJ1-3
size: -
V: TRBV19

CDR3: CASSIGRGSANTGELFF
DNA: TGTGCCAGTAGTATAGGGAGGGGCTCCGCGAACACCGGGGAGCTGTTTTTT
D: -
J: TRBJ2-2
size: -
V: TRBV19

CDR3: CASSWTGDPNEQYF
DNA: TGTGCCAGCAGCTGGACAGGGGACCCCAACGAGCAGTACTTC
D: TRBD1
J: TRBJ2-7
size: -
V: TRBV5-4

CDR3: CASSLNRGHEQFF
DNA: TGTGCCAGCAGTCTAAACAGGGGTCATGAGCAGTTCTTC
D: TRBD1
J: TRBJ2-1
size: -
V: TRBV27

CDR3: CASSTRQNQPQHF
DNA: TGTGCCAGCAGTACTCGACAAAATCAGCCCCAGCATTTT
D: -
J: TRBJ1-5
size: -
V: TRBV6-5

CDR3: CASRNQRDTQYF
DNA: TGTGCCAGTAGAAATCAACGGGATACGCAGTATTTT
D: -
J: TRBJ2-3
size: -
V: TRBV19

CDR3: CSVERGRVTEAFF
DNA: TGCAGCGTCGAACGGGGGAGGGTCACTGAAGCTTTCTTT
D: -
J: TRBJ1-1
size: -
V: TRBV29-1

CDR3: CASRPAVMNTEAFF
DNA: TGTGCCAGTAGGCCCGCGGTCATGAACACTGAAGCTTTCTTT
D: -
J: TRBJ1-1
size: -
V: TRBV19

CDR3: CASSPLPGQSSGNTIYF
DNA: TGTGCCAGCTCACCACTCCCGGGACAGAGCTCTGGAAACACCATATATTTT
D: TRBD1
J: TRBJ1-3
size: -
V: TRBV18

CDR3: CASSLPPSGLAIRTQYF
DNA: TGCGCCAGCAGCTTGCCTCCCTCGGGACTAGCAATAAGGACCCAGTACTTC
D: TRBD2
J: TRBJ2-5
size: -
V: TRBV5-1

CDR3: CASSKVWTSATETQYF
DNA: TGTGCCAGCAGCAAAGTTTGGACTAGCGCGACCGAGACCCAGTACTTC
D: -
J: TRBJ2-5
size: -
V: TRBV21-1

CDR3: CAISESRGPGELFF
DNA: TGTGCCATCAGTGAGTCCAGGGGACCCGGGGAGCTGTTTTTT
D: -
J: TRBJ2-2
size: -
V: TRBV10-3

CDR3: CASSPTGSSTDTQYF
DNA: TGTGCCAGCAGCCCGACAGGGTCTAGCACAGATACGCAGTATTTT
D: TRBD1
J: TRBJ2-3
size: -
V: TRBV7-2

CDR3: CASRVAGTRTDTQYF
DNA: TGTGCCAGCAGGGTAGCGGGGACCCGCACAGATACGCAGTATTTT
D: TRBD2
J: TRBJ2-3
size: -
V: TRBV6-5

CDR3: CASSSRPTLLNNEQFF
DNA: TGTGCCAGTAGTTCGAGGCCGACGCTACTTAACAATGAGCAGTTCTTC
D: -
J: TRBJ2-1
size: once
V: TRBV19

CDR3: CASSLTTGGTIKLFF
DNA: TGTGCCAGCAGCTTAACCACAGGGGGCACCATCAAACTGTTTTTT
D: TRBD1
J: TRBJ1-4
size: -
V: TRBV7-9

CDR3: CASSLDYTGELFF
DNA: TGTGCCAGCAGCTTAGACTATACCGGGGAGCTGTTTTTT
D: -
J: TRBJ2-2
size: -
V: TRBV7-2

CDR3: CASSQAEFYEQYF
DNA: TGCGCCAGCAGCCAAGCGGAGTTCTACGAGCAGTACTTC
D: -
J: TRBJ2-7
size: once
V: TRBV4-1

CDR3: CASSTRREDGYTF
DNA: TGTGCCAGCAGCACTCGCAGGGAGGATGGCTACACCTTC
D: -
J: TRBJ1-2
size: few
V: TRBV11-2

CDR3: CASSLSVGRAFSPETQYF
DNA: TGCGCCAGCAGTCTTTCAGTCGGGAGGGCCTTTTCCCCAGAGACCCAGTACTTC
D: TRBD2
J: TRBJ2-5
size: few
V: TRBV5-1

CDR3: CASSYGTDYGYTF
DNA: TGTGCCAGCAGCTATGGGACAGACTATGGCTACACCTTC
D: TRBD1
J: TRBJ1-2
size: -
V: TRBV5-6

CDR3: CASSLVLYSNYGYTF
DNA: TGCGCCAGCAGCTTGGTCTTGTATTCTAACTATGGCTACACCTTC
D: -
J: TRBJ1-2
size: -
V: TRBV5-1

CDR3: CASSLGGGAGNTIYF
DNA: TGCGCCAGCAGCCTAGGGGGGGGCGCTGGAAACACCATATATTTT
D: -
J: TRBJ1-3
size: -
V: TRBV4-3

CDR3: CASSQAAAGRGHLVTQYF
DNA: TGCGCCAGCAGCCAAGCGGCTGCTGGCAGGGGGCATCTTGTTACGCAGTATTTT
D: TRBD1
J: TRBJ2-3
size: -
V: TRBV4-1

CDR3: CAISGTSDYEQYF
DNA: TGTGCCATCAGCGGGACTAGCGACTACGAGCAGTACTTC
D: TRBD2
J: TRBJ2-7
size: -
V: TRBV10-3

CDR3: CASSRTGVITDTQYF
DNA: TGTGCCAGCAGCAGGACAGGGGTCATCACAGATACGCAGTATTTT
D: TRBD1
J: TRBJ2-3
size: -
V: TRBV7-7

CDR3: CSVQRRREKAETQYF
DNA: TGCAGCGTCCAGAGGAGGCGGGAGAAGGCAGAGACCCAGTACTTC
D: TRBD2
J: TRBJ2-5
size: -
V: TRBV29-1

CDR3: CASSGGFNTEAFF
DNA: TGTGCCAGCAGCGGGGGGTTCAACACTGAAGCTTTCTTT
D: -
J: TRBJ1-1
size: -
V: TRBV5-6

CDR3: CASSEVSSYEQYF
DNA: TGTGCCAGCAGTGAGGTCAGCTCCTACGAGCAGTACTTC
D: -
J: TRBJ2-7
size: -
V: TRBV2

CDR3: CASSPRQGAYEQYF
DNA: TGTGCCAGCAGCCCCCGACAGGGAGCCTACGAGCAGTACTTC
D: TRBD1
J: TRBJ2-7
size: once
V: TRBV7-2

CDR3: CASSLSGTGELFF
DNA: TGTGCCAGCAGCTTATCGGGCACCGGGGAGCTGTTTTTT
D: -
J: TRBJ2-2
size: -
V: TRBV11-3

CDR3: CASSRHGLLDFYEQYF
DNA: TGTGCCAGCTCACGGCACGGACTTTTGGATTTCTACGAGCAGTACTTC
D: -
J: TRBJ2-7
size: -
V: TRBV18

CDR3: CASSPGTSDTGELFF
DNA: TGTGCCAGCAGTCCCGGGACTAGCGACACCGGGGAGCTGTTTTTT
D: TRBD2
J: TRBJ2-2
size: few
V: TRBV6-5

CDR3: CASSKCLGSTDTQYF
DNA: TGTGCCAGCAGCAAATGTCTAGGTAGCACAGATACGCAGTATTTT
D: -
J: TRBJ2-3
size: -
V: TRBV21-1

CDR3: CATGRSRDYEQYF
DNA: TGTGCCACAGGAAGGAGCAGGGACTACGAGCAGTACTTC
D: -
J: TRBJ2-7
size: -
V: TRBV6-5

CDR3: CASSLPPTTGFDGELFF
DNA: TGTGCCAGCAGCTTGCCACCTACGACAGGGTTTGACGGGGAGCTGTTTTTT
D: TRBD1
J: TRBJ2-2
size: once
V: TRBV5-4

CDR3: CATSRDGIWVDNHYTF
DNA: TGTGCCACCAGCAGAGATGGAATCTGGGTCGACAACCACTACACCTTC
D: -
J: TRBJ1-2
size: -
V: TRBV15

CDR3: CASSHEGVSEQYF
DNA: TGTGCCAGCAGCCACGAAGGGGTTTCCGAGCAGTACTTC
D: -
J: TRBJ2-7
size: -
V: TRBV2

CDR3: CATRTGTNQPQHF
DNA: TGTGCCACCCGGACAGGGACTAATCAGCCCCAGCATTTT
D: TRBD1
J: TRBJ1-5
size: once
V: TRBV6-1

CDR3: CASSFTGTQYF
DNA: TGTGCCAGCAGCTTTACAGGGACCCAGTACTTC
D: -
J: TRBJ2-5
size: -
V: TRBV7-9

CDR3: CASSIIPSISTDTQYF
DNA: TGTGCCAGTAGTATTATTCCGTCTATTTCCACAGATACGCAGTATTTT
D: -
J: TRBJ2-3
size: -
V: TRBV19

CDR3: CASSGQTPIEAFF
DNA: TGTGCCAGCAGTGGACAGACCCCTATTGAAGCTTTCTTT
D: -
J: TRBJ1-1
size: once
V: TRBV2